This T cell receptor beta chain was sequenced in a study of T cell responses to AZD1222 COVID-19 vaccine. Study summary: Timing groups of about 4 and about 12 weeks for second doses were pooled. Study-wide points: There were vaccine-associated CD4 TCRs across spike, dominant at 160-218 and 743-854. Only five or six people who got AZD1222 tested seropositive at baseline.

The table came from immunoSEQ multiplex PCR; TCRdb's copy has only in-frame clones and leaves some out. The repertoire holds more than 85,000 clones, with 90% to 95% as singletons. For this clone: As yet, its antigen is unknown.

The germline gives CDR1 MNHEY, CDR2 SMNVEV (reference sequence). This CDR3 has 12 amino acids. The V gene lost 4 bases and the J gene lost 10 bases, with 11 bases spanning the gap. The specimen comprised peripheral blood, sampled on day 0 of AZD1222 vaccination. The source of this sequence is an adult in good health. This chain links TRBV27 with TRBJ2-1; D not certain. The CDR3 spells CASSSNTLEQFF. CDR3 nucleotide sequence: TGTGCCAGCAGTTCAAACACCCTAGAGCAGTTCTTC.